The 18 T cell receptor beta chains reported below all come from one sample, sequenced in a study of T cell changes during pregnancy in multiple sclerosis. Here immunoSEQ multiplex PCR was the method, and the copy in TCRdb shows in-frame clones only, minus some. Among about 17,000 clones listed, just under 85% were seen once. Sample: CD8+ T cells from peripheral blood mononuclear cells, taken in the second trimester of pregnancy. Receptors were obtained from a female donor in good health, enrolled as a control in a pregnancy study.

Only one count was recorded for this clone. The chain joins TRBV4-1 to TRBJ2-7; tentative D call: TRBD2 (7 bases). The V gene's germline CDR1 is MGHRA and CDR2 YSYEKL. The CDR3 is made up of 17 amino acids. V dropped 0 bases and J dropped 2 bases, with 17 bases sitting between them. This chain's CDR3 is CASSQDVGGGSAYEQYF. The CDR3 DNA follows: TGCGCCAGCAGCCAAGATGTTGGGGGGGGCTCCGCCTACGAGCAGTACTTC.

The chain recombines TRBV11-2 with TRBJ2-3; D is uncertain. CDR3 length equals 13 residues. Germline values: CDR1 SGHAT, CDR2 FQNNGV. Trimming removed 4 bases at V and 2 bases at J, with 7 bases between. Here the CDR3 DNA reads TGTGCCAGCAGCTCAAGCTTCACAGATACGCAGTATTTT. Amino acids: CASSSSFTDTQYF.

The gene calls are TRBV7-2 and TRBJ2-3; D is ambiguous. CDR1 and CDR2 (germline): SGHTA, FQGNSA. Trimming stripped 2 bases from V and 7 bases from J, with 4 bases between. The CDR3 has 11 residues. CDR3 DNA sequence: TGTGCCAGCAGCTTATCATATACGCAGTATTTT. Its protein is CASSLSYTQYF.

In this sample, this clone turned up a few times. CDR3 nucleotide sequence: TGCGCCAGCAGCCGCTCACTGGAGATGGGAAACACCATATATTTT. Translation gives CASSRSLEMGNTIYF. The chain links TRBV4-1 to TRBJ1-3; D is ambiguous. The CDR3 is 15 residues long. Germline V CDR1 and CDR2: MGHRA, YSYEKL. V lost 4 bases, J lost 4 bases, and 14 bases lay in between.

The chain uses TRBV7-8 and TRBJ1-2; 8 nucleotides align to TRBD1. This CDR3 comprises 14 residues. V shed 5 bases, J shed 5 bases, and the junction held 7 bases outside the gene matches. Germline lookup yields CDR1 SGHVS and CDR2 FQNEAQ. In DNA, the CDR3 is TGTGCCAGCAGCCATGGACAGGGTGAATATGGCTACACCTTC. This sequence encodes CASSHGQGEYGYTF.

This clone was recorded only once. The chain couples TRBV7-9 to TRBJ2-5, with 13 bases lining up with TRBD2. Germline-derived CDR1 and CDR2 are SEHNR and FQNEAQ (reference sequence). This CDR3 is 16 amino acids long. V lost 0 bases and J lost 5; bases outside the gene matches: 3. CDR3 nucleotides: TGTGCCAGCAGCTTAGCACTAGCGGGGGGGAAGGAGACCCAGTACTTC. Its protein is CASSLALAGGKETQYF.

This chain joins TRBV7-3 and TRBJ2-3; possibly TRBD2 for D (6 bases). Germline assignment: CDR1 SGHTA and CDR2 FQGTGA. The CDR3 totals 16 residues. Trimming pared 4 bases from V and 2 bases from J, leaving 16 bases between. CDR3 loop: CASSSGTLPSTDTQYF. CDR3 DNA sequence: TGTGCCAGCAGCTCCGGGACTCTTCCTTCCACAGATACGCAGTATTTT.

J is TRBJ2-6 and V is TRBV4-3; D gene unclear. Trimming cost V 1 base and J 0 bases, with 7 bases left between them. Per the germline V gene, CDR1 is LGHNA and CDR2 is YSLEER. This CDR3 spans 16 amino acids. The CDR3 reads CASSQGADSGANVLTF. The CDR3 DNA sequence: TGCGCCAGCAGCCAAGGCGCGGACTCTGGGGCCAACGTCCTGACTTTC.

This sequence joins TRBV7-9 and TRBJ1-4; 8 nucleotides align to TRBD1. From germline, CDR1 is SEHNR and CDR2 FQNEAQ (reference sequence). The CDR3 has 14 amino acids. Trimming cost V 5 bases and J 4 bases; bases outside gene matches: 3. The DNA for the CDR3 is TGTGCCAGCAGCCAGACAGGGGTTAATGAAAAACTGTTTTTT. Its protein is CASSQTGVNEKLFF.

The V call is TRBV2, the J call TRBJ1-1; 7 bases match TRBD1. Trimming removed 5 bases from V and 6 bases from J; junction bases left unmatched: 9. Per the germline V gene, CDR1 is SNHLY and CDR2 is FYNNEI. This CDR3 region has 14 residues. The CDR3: CASSRELDRSEAFF. For the CDR3, the DNA is TGTGCCAGCAGTCGAGAGCTGGACAGGTCTGAAGCTTTCTTT.

This clone appeared a single time. Here the CDR3 DNA reads TGTGCCAGCAGCTTAGCGGTTAGCACAGATACGCAGTATTTT. Protein product: CASSLAVSTDTQYF. V gene TRBV27 combines with J gene TRBJ2-3; tentative D call: TRBD2 (6 bases). The CDR3 is made up of 14 amino acids. Between the trimmed V and J ends, which lost 6 bases and 0 bases, there was a span of 10 bases. Germline CDR1 is MNHEY and CDR2 is SMNVEV (reference sequence).

The genes are TRBV11-1 and TRBJ2-7, with TRBD1 matching 7 bases. CDR3 size: 12 residues. Germline CDR1 reads SGHAT; CDR2 reads FQDESV (reference sequence). Germline trimming cut 6 bases from V and 5 bases from J; bases unmatched to any gene: 4. CDR3 sequence (DNA): TGTGCCAGCAGAGACGACAGGGACGAGCAGTACTTC. It translates to CASRDDRDEQYF.

The genes are TRBV9 and TRBJ2-7; 8 bases agree with TRBD1. This CDR3 contains 14 residues. CDR1 is SGDLS and CDR2 is YYNGEE in the germline V gene. Unmatched junction bases numbered 5, after V lost 3 bases and J lost 3 bases. CDR3 DNA sequence: TGTGCCAGCAGCGCAGGACAGGGAGGCTACGAGCAGTACTTC. It is translated as CASSAGQGGYEQYF.

V and J are TRBV7-8 and TRBJ1-5, with D maybe TRBD1 (5 bases). Germline CDR1 SGHVS, CDR2 FQNEAQ. Deletions cut 1 base from V and 0 bases from J, with 13 bases between. The CDR3 sequence is 17 residues long. The CDR3 region has the DNA TGTGCCAGCAGCTTAGGGCAGGGCCATTATAGCAATCAGCCCCAGCATTTT. Translation gives CASSLGQGHYSNQPQHF. Supplemented by reference TRBV7-8 and TRBJ1-5, the full variable domain reads GAGVSQSPRYKVAKRGQDVALRCDPISGHVSLFWYQQALGQGPEFLTYFQNEAQLDKSGLPSDRFFAERPEGSVSTLKIQRTQQEDSAVYLCASSLGQGHYSNQPQHFGDGTRLSIL.

The chain is built from TRBV5-8 and TRBJ1-6; the match to TRBD1 covers 11 bases. The CDR3 runs 15 residues. The V segment lost 2 bases and the J segment 8 bases; nucleotides outside the gene matches: 3. Germline V CDR1 and CDR2: SGHTS, YDEGEE. The CDR3 region has the DNA TGTGCCAGCAGCTTACAGGGACAGGGGGATTCACCCCTCCACTTT. Translation gives CASSLQGQGDSPLHF.

This clone showed up just once. The CDR3 coding sequence is TGTGCCTGCCCCCATAAAGGACAGGGGCTGGGAAACACCATATATTTT. It yields the protein CACPHKGQGLGNTIYF. J is TRBJ1-3 and V is TRBV30, with 9 bases that match TRBD1. V trimming: 6 bases; J trimming: 4 bases; junction bases outside the gene matches: 13. This CDR3 has 16 amino acids. CDR1 is GTSNPN, CDR2 SVGIG, per germline (reference sequence). The full variable domain, its missing parts supplied by reference TRBV30 and TRBJ1-3, is SQTIHQWPATLVQPVGSPLSLECTVEGTSNPNLYWYRQAAGRGLQLLFYSVGIGQISSEVPQNLSASRPQDRQFILSSKKLLLSDSGFYLCACPHKGQGLGNTIYFGEGSWLTVV.

This clone appeared once. The V and J genes are TRBV7-9 and TRBJ1-6, with TRBD1 as a possible D gene (5 bases). With 1 base removed from V and 10 bases from J, the gap between germline ends came to 14 bases. This CDR3 is built from 15 residues. Germline assignment: CDR1 SEHNR and CDR2 FQNEAQ (reference sequence). This CDR3 is CASSLVIGGWSPLHF. CDR3 sequence (DNA): TGTGCCAGCAGCTTAGTTATCGGGGGATGGTCACCCCTCCACTTT.

The J gene is TRBJ2-3, the V gene TRBV7-9, with D unresolved. Germline CDR1 reads SEHNR; CDR2 reads FQNEAQ (reference sequence). The ends were cut back, 2 bases at V and 1 base at J, with 13 bases in the middle. The CDR3 runs 16 residues. The CDR3 here is CASSLRLPWGTDTQYF. DNA of the CDR3: TGTGCCAGCAGCTTACGACTCCCCTGGGGCACAGATACGCAGTATTTT.